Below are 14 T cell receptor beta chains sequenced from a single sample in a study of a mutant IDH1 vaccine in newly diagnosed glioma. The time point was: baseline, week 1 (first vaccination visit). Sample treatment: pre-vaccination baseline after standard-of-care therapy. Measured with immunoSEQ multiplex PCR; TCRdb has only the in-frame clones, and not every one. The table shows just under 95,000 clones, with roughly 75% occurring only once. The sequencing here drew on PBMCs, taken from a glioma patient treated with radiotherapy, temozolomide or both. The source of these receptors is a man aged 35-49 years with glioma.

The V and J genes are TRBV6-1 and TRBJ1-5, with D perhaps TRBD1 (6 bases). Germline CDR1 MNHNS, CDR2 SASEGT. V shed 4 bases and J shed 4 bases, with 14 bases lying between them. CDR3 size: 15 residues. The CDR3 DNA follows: TGTGCCAGCAGTGGGGGAGGGGGTGGAAATCAGCCCCAGCATTTT. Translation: CASSGGGGGNQPQHF.

CDR3 loop: CASIGDLGGTEAFF. CDR3 DNA: TGTGCCAGCATCGGGGACCTCGGTGGCACTGAAGCTTTCTTT. The V call is TRBV5-6, the J call TRBJ1-1; TRBD1 is a possible D gene (5 bases). The germline V gene encodes CDR1 SGHDT and CDR2 YYEEEE. This CDR3 has 14 residues. V gave up 6 bases and J gave up 4 bases, with 16 bases separating them. The full variable domain, its missing parts supplied by reference TRBV5-6 and TRBJ1-1, is DAGVTQSPTHLIKTRGQQVTLRCSPKSGHDTVSWYQQALGQGPQFIFQYYEEEERQRGNFPDRFSGHQFPNYSSELNVNALLLGDSALYLCASIGDLGGTEAFFGQGTRLTVV.

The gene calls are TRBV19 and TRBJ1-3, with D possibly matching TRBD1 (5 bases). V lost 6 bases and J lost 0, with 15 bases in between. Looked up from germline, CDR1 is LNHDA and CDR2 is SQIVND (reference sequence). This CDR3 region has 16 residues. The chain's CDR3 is CASSMGTPGSGNTIYF. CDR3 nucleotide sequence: TGTGCCAGTAGCATGGGGACTCCTGGCTCTGGAAACACCATATATTTT.

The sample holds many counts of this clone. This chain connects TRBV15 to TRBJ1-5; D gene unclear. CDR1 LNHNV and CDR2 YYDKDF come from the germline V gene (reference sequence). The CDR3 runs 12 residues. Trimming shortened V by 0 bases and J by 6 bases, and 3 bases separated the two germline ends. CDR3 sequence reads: CATSREAQPQHF. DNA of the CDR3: TGTGCCACCAGCAGAGAGGCTCAGCCCCAGCATTTT.

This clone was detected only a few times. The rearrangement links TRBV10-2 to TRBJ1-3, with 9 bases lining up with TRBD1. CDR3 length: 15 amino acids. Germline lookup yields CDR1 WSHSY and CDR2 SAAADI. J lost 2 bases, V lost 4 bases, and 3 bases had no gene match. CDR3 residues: CASSGGTGTGNTIYF. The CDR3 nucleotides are TGCGCCAGCAGTGGAGGGACAGGGACTGGAAACACCATATATTTT.

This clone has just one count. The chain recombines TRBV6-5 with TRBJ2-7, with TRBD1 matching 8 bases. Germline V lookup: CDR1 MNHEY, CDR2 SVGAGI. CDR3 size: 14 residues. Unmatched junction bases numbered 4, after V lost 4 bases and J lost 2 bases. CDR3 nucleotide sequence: TGTGCCAGCAGTTTCTGGACAGGGACCTACGAGCAGTACTTC. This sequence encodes CASSFWTGTYEQYF.

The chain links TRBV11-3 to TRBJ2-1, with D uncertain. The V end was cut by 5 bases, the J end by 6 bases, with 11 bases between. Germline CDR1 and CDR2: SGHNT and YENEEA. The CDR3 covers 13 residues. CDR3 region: CASSPPSSNEQFF. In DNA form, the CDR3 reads TGTGCCAGCAGCCCCCCGTCGAGCAATGAGCAGTTCTTC.

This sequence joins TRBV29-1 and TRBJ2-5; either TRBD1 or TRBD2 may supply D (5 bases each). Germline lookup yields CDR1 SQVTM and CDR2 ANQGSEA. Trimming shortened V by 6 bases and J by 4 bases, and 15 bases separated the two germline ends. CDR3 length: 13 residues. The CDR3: CSVTGRTRETQYF. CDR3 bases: TGCAGCGTAACGGGACGGACTCGAGAGACCCAGTACTTC.

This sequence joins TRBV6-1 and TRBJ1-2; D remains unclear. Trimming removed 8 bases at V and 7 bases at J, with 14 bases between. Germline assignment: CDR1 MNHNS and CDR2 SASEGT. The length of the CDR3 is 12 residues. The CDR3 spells CASGLSVGGYTF. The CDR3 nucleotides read TGTGCCAGCGGTCTAAGCGTAGGTGGCTACACCTTC.

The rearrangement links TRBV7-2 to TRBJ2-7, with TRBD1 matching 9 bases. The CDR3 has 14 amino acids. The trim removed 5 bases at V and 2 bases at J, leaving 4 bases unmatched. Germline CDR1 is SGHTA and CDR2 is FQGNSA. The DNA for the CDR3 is TGTGCCAGCAGCCGGGACAGGGTAGCCTACGAGCAGTACTTC. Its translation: CASSRDRVAYEQYF. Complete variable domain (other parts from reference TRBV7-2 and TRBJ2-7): GAGVSQSPSNKVTEKGKDVELRCDPISGHTALYWYRQSLGQGLEFLIYFQGNSAPDKSGLPSDRFSAERTGGSVSTLTIQRTQQEDSAVYLCASSRDRVAYEQYFGPGTRLTVT.

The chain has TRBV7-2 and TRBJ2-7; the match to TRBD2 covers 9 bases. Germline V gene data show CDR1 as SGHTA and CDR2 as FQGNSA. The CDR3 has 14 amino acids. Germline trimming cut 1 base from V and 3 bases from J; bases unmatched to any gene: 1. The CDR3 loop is CASSLGGRGYEQYF. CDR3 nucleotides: TGTGCCAGCAGCTTAGGCGGGAGGGGCTACGAGCAGTACTTC.

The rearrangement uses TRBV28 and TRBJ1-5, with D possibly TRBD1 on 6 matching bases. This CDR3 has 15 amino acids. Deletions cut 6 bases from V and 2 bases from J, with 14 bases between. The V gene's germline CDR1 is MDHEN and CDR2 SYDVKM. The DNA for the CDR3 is TGTGCCAGCAGGCATACAGGGTTGGGCAATCAGCCCCAGCATTTT. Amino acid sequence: CASRHTGLGNQPQHF.

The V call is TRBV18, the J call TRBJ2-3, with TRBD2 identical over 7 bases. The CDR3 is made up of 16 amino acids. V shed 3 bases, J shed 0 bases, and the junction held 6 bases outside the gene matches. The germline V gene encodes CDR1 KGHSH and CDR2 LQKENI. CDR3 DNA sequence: TGTGCCAGCTCACCCGGTGCGACTAGCAGCACAGATACGCAGTATTTT. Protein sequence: CASSPGATSSTDTQYF.

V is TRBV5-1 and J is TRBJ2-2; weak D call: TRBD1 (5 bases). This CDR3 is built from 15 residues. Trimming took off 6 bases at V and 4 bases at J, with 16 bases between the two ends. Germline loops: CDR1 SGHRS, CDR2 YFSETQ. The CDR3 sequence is CASKLGQTITGELFF. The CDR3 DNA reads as TGCGCCAGCAAACTGGGGCAGACGATCACCGGGGAGCTGTTTTTT.